This TCR beta chain was sequenced for a study of blood T cell repertoires in COVID-19. Study-level background: Researchers got acute and convalescent COVID-19 samples from the United States, Italy and Spain.

This clone came up once. Germline loops: CDR1 SGDLS, CDR2 YYNGEE. The V segment lost 4 bases and the J segment 14 bases; nucleotides outside the gene matches: 8. The CDR3 is 14 residues long. In the original workflow: Reference gene primer amplification gave estimated nucleated cell counts. TCRdb's table, derived via immunoSEQ multiplex PCR, lists solely in-frame clones and lacks some. That table gives V, J and clone size, and the DNA gave D and trimming. The sample comprises 150,000 to 200,000 clones, about 80% of which are singletons, and about a fifth rests with the top ten. The source material was peripheral blood. The chain has TRBV9 and TRBJ2-1; 14 nucleotides match TRBD2. The source is an elderly woman with acute or convalescent COVID-19. CDR3 in amino acids: CASSLGLAGDPEFF. The CDR3, as DNA: TGTGCCAGCAGCCTGGGACTAGCGGGAGACCCGGAGTTCTTC.